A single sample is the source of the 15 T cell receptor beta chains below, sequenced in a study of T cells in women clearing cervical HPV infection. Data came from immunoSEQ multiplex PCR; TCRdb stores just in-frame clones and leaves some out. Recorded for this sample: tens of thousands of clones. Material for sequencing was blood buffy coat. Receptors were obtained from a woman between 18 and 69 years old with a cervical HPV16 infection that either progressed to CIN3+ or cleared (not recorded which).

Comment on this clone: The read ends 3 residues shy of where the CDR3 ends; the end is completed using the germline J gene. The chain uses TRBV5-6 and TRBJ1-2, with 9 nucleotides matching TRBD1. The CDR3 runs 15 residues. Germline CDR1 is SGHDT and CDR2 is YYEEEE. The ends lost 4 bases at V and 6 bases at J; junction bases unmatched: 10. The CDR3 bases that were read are TGTGCCAGCAGCGGGACAGGGCGGGAGTTCGATGGC. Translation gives CASSGTGREFDG. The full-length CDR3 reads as CASSGTGREFDGYTF. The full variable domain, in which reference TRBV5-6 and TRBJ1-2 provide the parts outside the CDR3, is DAGVTQSPTHLIKTRGQQVTLRCSPKSGHDTVSWYQQALGQGPQFIFQYYEEEERQRGNFPDRFSGHQFPNYSSELNVNALLLGDSALYLCASSGTGREFDGYTFGSGTRLTVV.

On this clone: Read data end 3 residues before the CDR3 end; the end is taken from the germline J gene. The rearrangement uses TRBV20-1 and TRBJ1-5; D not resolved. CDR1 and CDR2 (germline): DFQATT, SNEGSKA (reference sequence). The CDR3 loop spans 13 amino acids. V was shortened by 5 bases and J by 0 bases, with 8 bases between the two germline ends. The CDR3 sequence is CSALEVSNQPQHF. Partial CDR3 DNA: TGCAGTGCTTTAGAAGTTAGCAATCAGCCC.

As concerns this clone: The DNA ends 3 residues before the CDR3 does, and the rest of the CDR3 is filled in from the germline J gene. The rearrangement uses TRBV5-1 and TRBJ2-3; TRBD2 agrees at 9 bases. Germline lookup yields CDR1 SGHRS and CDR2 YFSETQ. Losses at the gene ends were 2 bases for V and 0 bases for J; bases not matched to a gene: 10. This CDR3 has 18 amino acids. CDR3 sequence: CASSFGPSGEKSTDTQYF. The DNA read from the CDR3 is TGCGCCAGCAGCTTTGGGCCTAGCGGGGAAAAAAGCACAGATACG.

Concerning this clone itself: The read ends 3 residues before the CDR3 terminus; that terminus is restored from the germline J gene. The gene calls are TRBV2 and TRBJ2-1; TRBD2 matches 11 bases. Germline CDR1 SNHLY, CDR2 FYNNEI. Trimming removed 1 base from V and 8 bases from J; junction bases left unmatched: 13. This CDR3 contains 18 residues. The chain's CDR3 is CASSEVGVSGGAGYEQFF. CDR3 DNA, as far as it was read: TGTGCCAGCAGTGAAGTGGGGGTTAGCGGGGGGGCCGGGTATGAG.

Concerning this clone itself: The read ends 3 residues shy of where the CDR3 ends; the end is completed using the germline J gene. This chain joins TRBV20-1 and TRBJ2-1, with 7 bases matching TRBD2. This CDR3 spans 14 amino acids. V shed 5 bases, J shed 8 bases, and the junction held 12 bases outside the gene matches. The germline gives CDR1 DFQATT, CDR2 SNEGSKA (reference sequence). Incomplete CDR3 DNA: TGCAGTGCTCCCTATGGGGGGGGAGGGGATGAG. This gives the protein CSAPYGGGGDE. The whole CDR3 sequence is CSAPYGGGGDEQFF.

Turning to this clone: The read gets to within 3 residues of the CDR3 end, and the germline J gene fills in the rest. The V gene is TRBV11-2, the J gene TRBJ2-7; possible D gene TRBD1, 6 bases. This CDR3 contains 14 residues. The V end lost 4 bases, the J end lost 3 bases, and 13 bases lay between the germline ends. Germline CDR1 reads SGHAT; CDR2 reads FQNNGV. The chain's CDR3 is CASSSLGDNYEQYF. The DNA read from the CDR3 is TGTGCCAGCAGCTCCCTAGGGGACAACTACGAG.

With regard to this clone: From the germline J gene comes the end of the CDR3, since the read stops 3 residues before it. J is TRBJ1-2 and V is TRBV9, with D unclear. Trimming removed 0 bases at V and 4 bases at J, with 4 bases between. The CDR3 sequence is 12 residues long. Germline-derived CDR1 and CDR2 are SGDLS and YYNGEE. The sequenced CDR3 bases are TGTGCCAGCAGCGTAGATAGCTATGGC. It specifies CASSVDSYG. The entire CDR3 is CASSVDSYGYTF.

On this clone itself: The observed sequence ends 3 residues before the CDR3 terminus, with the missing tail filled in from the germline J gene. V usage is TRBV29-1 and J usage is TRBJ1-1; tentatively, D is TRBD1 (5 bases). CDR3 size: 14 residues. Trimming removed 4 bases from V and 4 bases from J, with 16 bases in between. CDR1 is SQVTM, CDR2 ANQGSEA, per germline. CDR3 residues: CSVALSTDPTEAFF. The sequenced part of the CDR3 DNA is TGCAGCGTTGCCCTCTCGACAGACCCCACTGAA.

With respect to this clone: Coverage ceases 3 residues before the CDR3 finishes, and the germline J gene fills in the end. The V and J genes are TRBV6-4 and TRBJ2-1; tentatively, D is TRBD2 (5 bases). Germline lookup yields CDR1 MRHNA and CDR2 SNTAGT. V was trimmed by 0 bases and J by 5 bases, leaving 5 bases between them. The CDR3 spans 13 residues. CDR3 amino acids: CASSDSTNNEQFF. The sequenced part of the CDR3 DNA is TGTGCCAGCAGTGACTCGACTAACAATGAG.

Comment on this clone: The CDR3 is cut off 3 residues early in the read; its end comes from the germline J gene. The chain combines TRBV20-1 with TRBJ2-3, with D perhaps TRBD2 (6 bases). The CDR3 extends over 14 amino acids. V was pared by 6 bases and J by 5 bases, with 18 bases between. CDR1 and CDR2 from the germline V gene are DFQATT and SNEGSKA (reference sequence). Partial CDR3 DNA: TGCAGTGCCCAAACGACTAGTCGGGTAGATACG. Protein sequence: CSAQTTSRVDT. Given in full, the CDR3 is CSAQTTSRVDTQYF.

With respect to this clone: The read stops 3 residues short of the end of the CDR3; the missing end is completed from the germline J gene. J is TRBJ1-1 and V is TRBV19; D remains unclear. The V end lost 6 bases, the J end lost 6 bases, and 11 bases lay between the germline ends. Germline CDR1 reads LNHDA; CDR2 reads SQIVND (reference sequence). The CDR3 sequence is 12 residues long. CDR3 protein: CASSRRLAEAFF. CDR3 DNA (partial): TGTGCCAGTAGCCGCCGACTCGCTGAA.

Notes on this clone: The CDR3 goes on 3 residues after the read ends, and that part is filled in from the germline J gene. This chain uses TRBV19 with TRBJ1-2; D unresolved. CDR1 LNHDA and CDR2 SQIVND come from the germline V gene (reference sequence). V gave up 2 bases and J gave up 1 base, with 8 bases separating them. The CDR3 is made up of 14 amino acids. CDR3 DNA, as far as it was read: TGTGCCAGTAGTATAACACAGCATAACTATGGC. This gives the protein CASSITQHNYG. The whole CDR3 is CASSITQHNYGYTF.

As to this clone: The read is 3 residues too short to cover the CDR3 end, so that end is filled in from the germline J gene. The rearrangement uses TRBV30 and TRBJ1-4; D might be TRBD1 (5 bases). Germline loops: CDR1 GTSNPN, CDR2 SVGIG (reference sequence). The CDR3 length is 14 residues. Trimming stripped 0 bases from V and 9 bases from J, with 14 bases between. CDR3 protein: CAWSVVQGGQKLFF. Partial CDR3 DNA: TGTGCCTGGAGTGTAGTCCAGGGAGGGCAAAAA.

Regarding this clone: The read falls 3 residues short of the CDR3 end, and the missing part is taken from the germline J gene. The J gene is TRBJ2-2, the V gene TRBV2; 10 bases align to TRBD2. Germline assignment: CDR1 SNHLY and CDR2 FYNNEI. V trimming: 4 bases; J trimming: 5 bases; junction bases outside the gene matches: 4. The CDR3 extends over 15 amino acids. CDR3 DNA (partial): TGTGCCAGCAGTGGGGATAGCGGGGGGACCGGGGAG. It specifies CASSGDSGGTGE. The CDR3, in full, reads CASSGDSGGTGELFF.

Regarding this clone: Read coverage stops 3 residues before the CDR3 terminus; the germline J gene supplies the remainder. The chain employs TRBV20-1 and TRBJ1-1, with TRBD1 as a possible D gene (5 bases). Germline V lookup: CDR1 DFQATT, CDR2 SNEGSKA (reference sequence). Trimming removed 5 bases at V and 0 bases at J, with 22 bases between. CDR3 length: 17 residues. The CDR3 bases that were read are TGCAGTGCTGACGTCGCGGGGGTTCTGGGAATGAACACTGAA. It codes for CSADVAGVLGMNTE. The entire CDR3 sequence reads CSADVAGVLGMNTEAFF.